This note documents a single T cell receptor beta chain sequence. Its cognate antigen is unknown. The conserved phenylalanine or tryptophan normally closing the CDR3 is absent here, so this likely arose from a read error. This CDR3 has 16 amino acids. Germline CDR1 LGHDT, CDR2 YNNKEL (reference sequence). Trimming stripped 0 bases from V and 9 bases from J, with 19 bases between. This sample stems from a study of CD8 T cells in Susac syndrome. Findings and limits, study-wide: The Susac syndrome CD4+ T cell repertoires displayed no clonal expansion.

Random hexamers were used to reverse transcribe an amount of roughly 0.45 to 1 ug RNA. Multiplex immunoSEQ PCR targeted 54 Vbeta and 13 Jbeta TCR beta segments. TCRdb fed the immunoSEQ multiplex PCR reads into MiXCR, producing one record per CDR3 protein. Among about 94,000 distinct CDR3 sequences listed, roughly 94% were seen once. In Susac syndrome patients, recently defined diagnostic criteria for definite or probable disease were met. FACS was used to enrich TEMRA cells, whereas the CD8+ and CD4+ T cells were obtained by negative isolation. This TCR came from a human donor with Susac syndrome. The rearrangement uses TRBV3-1 and TRBJ2-3, with a weak D call TRBD2 (7 bases). What was sequenced was CD4+ T cells from PBMCs. The CDR3 protein is CASSQELAPTQGTQYC. CDR3 DNA: TGTGCCAGCAGCCAAGAACTAGCGCCCACACAGGGAACGCAGTATTGT.